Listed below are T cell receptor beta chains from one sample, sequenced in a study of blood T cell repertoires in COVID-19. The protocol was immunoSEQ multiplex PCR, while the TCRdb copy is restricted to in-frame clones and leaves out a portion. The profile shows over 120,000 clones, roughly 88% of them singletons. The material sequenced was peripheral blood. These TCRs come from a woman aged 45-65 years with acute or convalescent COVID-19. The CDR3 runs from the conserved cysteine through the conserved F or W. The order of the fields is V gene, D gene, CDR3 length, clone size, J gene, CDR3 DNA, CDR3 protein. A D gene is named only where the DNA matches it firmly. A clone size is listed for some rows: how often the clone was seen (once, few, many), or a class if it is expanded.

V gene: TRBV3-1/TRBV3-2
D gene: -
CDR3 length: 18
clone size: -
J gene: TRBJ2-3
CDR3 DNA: TGTGCCAGCAGCCAAGAGTTTCGGGGGGCGCCCATTACAGATACGCAGTATTTT
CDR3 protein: CASSQEFRGAPITDTQYF

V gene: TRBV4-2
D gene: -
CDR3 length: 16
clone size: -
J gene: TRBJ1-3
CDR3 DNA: TGTGCCAGCAGCCAAGAGTGGAAACAGGCTGGAAACACCATATATTTT
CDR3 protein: CASSQEWKQAGNTIYF

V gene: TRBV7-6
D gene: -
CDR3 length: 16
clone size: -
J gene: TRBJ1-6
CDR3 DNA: TGTGCCAGCAGCTCGATACAGGGTCCGTTGTTCTCACCCCTCCACTTT
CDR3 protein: CASSSIQGPLFSPLHF

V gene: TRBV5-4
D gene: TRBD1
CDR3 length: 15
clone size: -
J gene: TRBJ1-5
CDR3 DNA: TGTGCCAGCAGCTCGGGGACAGGGGTCGATCAGCCCCAGCATTTT
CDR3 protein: CASSSGTGVDQPQHF

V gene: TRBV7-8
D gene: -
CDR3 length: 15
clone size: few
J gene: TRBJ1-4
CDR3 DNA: TGTGCCAGCAGCTTGCACAGACCAACTAATGAAAAACTGTTTTTT
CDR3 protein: CASSLHRPTNEKLFF

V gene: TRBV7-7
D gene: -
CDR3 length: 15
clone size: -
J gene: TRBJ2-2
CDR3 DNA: TGTGCTAGCAGCTTATTGGGGGCCGACACCGGGGAGCTGTTTTTT
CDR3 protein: CASSLLGADTGELFF

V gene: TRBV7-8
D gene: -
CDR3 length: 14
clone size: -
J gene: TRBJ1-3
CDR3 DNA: TGTGCCAGCAGCCTAGCCCCATCTGGAAACACCATATATTTT
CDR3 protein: CASSLAPSGNTIYF

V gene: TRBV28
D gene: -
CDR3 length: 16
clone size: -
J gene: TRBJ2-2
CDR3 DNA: TGTGCCAGCATTTCGGCAGGGGGGTCGAACACCGGGGAGCTGTTTTTT
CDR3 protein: CASISAGGSNTGELFF

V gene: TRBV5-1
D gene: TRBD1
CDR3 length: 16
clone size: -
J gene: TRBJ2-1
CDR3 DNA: TGCGCCAGCAGCTTACCCGGGACAGGGACATTCAATGAGCAGTTCTTC
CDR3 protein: CASSLPGTGTFNEQFF

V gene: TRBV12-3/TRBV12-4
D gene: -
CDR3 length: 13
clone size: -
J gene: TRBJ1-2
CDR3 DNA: TGTGCCAGCAGTTTAACCAGGGCAGGGGGCTACACCTTC
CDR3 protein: CASSLTRAGGYTF

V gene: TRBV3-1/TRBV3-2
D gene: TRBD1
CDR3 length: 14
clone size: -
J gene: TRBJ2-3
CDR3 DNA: TGTGCCAGCAGCCACCGGACAGGCTCGGATACGCAGTATTTT
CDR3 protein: CASSHRTGSDTQYF

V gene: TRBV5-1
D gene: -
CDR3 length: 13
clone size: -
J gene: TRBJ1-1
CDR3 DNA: TGCGCCAGCAGCTGGACACTGAACACTGAAGCTTTCTTT
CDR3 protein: CASSWTLNTEAFF

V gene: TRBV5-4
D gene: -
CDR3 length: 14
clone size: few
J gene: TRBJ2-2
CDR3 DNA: TGTGCCAGCAGCAGGGACTCAGACACCGGGGAGCTGTTTTTT
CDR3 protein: CASSRDSDTGELFF

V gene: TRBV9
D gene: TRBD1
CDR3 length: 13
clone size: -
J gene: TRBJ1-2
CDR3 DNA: TGTGCCAGCAGCTCCGGGACAGCGTATGGCTACACCTTC
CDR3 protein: CASSSGTAYGYTF

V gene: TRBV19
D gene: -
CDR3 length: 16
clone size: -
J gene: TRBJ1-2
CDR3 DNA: TGTGCCAGTAGTAGCACCGGGACATATTCCTCCTATGGCTACACCTTC
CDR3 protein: CASSSTGTYSSYGYTF

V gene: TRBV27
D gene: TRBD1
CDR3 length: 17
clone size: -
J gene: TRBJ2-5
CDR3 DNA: TGTGCCAGCAGTCCTCCGACCGGGACAGGGATAGGAGAGACCCAGTACTTC
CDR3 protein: CASSPPTGTGIGETQYF

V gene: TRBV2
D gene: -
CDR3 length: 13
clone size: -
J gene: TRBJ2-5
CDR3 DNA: TGTGCCAGCCACCCGACGGGACAAGAGACCCAGTACTTC
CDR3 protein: CASHPTGQETQYF

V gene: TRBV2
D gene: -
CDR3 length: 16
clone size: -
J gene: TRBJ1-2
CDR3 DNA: TGTGCCAGCAGTGTCAGAGGATCCGGGGGATACTATGGCTACACCTTC
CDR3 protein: CASSVRGSGGYYGYTF

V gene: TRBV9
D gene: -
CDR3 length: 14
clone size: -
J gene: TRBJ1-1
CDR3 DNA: TGTGCCAGCAGCGCGGGGGCGGGGGACACTGAAGCTTTCTTT
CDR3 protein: CASSAGAGDTEAFF

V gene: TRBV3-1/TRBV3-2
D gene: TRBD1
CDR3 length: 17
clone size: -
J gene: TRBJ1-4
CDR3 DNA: TGTGCCAGCAGCCAAGGGCAGGGGGGCTCGAATAATGAAAAACTGTTTTTT
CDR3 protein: CASSQGQGGSNNEKLFF

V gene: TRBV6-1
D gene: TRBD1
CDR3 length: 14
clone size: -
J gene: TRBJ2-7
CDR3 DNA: TGTGCCAGCAGTTATCGGGACAGGGGGCAAGAGCAGTACTTC
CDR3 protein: CASSYRDRGQEQYF

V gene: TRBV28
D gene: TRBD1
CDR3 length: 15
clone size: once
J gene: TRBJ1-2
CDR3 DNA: TGTGCCAGCAGTTTGTCTATGGGACAGCTTTATGGCTACACCTTC
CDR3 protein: CASSLSMGQLYGYTF

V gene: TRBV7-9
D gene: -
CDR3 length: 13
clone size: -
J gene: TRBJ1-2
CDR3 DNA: TGTGCCAGCAGCCCCCGGGGGGAAGGGGGCTACACCTTC
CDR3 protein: CASSPRGEGGYTF

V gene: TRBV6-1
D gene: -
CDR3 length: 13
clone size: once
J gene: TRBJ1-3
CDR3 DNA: TGTGCCAGCAGGGAGGGCTCTGGAAACACCATATATTTT
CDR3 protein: CASREGSGNTIYF

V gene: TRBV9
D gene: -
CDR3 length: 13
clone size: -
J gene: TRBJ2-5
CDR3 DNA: TGTGCCAGCAGCCCCAGGGGAGTAGAGACCCAGTACTTC
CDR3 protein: CASSPRGVETQYF

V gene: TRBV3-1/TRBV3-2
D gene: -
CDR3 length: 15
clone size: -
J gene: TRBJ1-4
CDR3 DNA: TGTGCCAGCAGCGGAGACAGGCTTACAGGTGAAAAACTGTTTTTT
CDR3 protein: CASSGDRLTGEKLFF

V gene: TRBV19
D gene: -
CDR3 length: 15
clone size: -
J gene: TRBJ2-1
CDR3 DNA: TGTGCCAGTAGTATTCTAAGCGGCCTCTACAATGAGCAGTTCTTC
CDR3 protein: CASSILSGLYNEQFF

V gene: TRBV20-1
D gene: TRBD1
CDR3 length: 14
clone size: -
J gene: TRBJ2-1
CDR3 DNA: TGCAGTGCTAGTGGGACAGGGGGCGCCGATGAGCAGTTCTTC
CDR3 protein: CSASGTGGADEQFF

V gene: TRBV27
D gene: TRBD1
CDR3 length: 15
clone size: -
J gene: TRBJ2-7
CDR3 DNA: TGTGCCAGCAGTTTAGAGGGGGCGCGGTCCTACGAGCAGTACTTC
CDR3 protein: CASSLEGARSYEQYF

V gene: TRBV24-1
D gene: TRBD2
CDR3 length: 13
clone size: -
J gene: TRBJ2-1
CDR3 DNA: TGTGCCACCAGTGAGGGCGCGGGGGGAGAGCAGTTCTTC
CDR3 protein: CATSEGAGGEQFF

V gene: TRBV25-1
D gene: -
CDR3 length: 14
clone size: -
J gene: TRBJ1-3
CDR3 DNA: TGTGCCAGCAGTAAGCCGGGCCCCGGGAGCACCATATATTTT
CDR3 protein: CASSKPGPGSTIYF

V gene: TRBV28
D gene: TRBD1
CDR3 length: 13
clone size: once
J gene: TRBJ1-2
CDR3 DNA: TGTGCCAGCAGAAGACAGGGAGGTTATGGCTACACCTTC
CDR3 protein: CASRRQGGYGYTF

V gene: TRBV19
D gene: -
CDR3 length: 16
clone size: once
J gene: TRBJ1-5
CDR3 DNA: TGTGCCAGTAGCGTCCGGGACTATTATAGCAATCAGCCCCAGCATTTT
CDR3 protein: CASSVRDYYSNQPQHF

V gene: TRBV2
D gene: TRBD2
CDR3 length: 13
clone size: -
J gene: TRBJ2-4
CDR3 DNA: TGTGCCAGCAAGGACCCTGGGAGGGACATTCAGTACTTC
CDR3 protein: CASKDPGRDIQYF

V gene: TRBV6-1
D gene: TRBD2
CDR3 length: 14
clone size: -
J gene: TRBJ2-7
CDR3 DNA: TGTGCCAGCAGTGAGGGCGGGAGTGTCGACGAGCAGTACTTC
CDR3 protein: CASSEGGSVDEQYF

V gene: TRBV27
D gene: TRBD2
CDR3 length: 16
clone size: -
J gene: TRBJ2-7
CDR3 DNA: TGTGCCAGCAGTTTCCGGACTAGCGGGAGTCCCGACGAGCAGTACTTC
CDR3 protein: CASSFRTSGSPDEQYF

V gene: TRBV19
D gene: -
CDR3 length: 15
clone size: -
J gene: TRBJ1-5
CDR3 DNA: TGTGCCAGTAGTATAGATCAGGGTCCCCATCAGCCCCAGCATTTT
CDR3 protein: CASSIDQGPHQPQHF

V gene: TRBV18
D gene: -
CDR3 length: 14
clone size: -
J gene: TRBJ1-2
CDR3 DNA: TGTGCCAGCTCTCGGGCCCCGGGGGACTATGGCTACACCTTC
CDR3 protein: CASSRAPGDYGYTF

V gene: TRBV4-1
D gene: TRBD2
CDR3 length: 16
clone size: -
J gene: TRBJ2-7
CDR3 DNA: TGCGCCAGCAGCCAAGTAGGGACTAGCGGAACTTACGAGCAGTACTTC
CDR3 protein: CASSQVGTSGTYEQYF

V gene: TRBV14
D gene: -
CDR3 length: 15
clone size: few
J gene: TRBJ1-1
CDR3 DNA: TGTGCCAGCAGCTACACCTACGGGGTGAACACTGAAGCTTTCTTT
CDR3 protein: CASSYTYGVNTEAFF

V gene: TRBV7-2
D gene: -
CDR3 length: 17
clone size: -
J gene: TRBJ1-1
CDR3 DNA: TGTGCCAGCAGCTTACATGGGGGCCGAGTGGGGGACACTGAAGCTTTCTTT
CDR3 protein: CASSLHGGRVGDTEAFF

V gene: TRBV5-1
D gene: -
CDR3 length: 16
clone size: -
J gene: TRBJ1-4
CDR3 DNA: TGCGCCAGCAGCAACCAGCACAGGGTTGCGGGTGAAAAACTGTTTTTT
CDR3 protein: CASSNQHRVAGEKLFF

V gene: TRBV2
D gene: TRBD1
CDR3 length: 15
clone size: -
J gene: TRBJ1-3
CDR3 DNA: TGTGCCAGCAGACCGGGACAGCCTTCTGGAAACACCATATATTTT
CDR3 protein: CASRPGQPSGNTIYF

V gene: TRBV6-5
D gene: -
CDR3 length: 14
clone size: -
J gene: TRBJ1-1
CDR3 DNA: TGTGCCAGCAGTTTACGGCGGGTGAACACTGAAGCTTTCTTT
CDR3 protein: CASSLRRVNTEAFF

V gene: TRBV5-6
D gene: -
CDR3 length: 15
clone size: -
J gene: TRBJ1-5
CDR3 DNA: TGTGCCAGCAGCTTCACCAGGGGTGGTCATCAGCCCCAGCATTTT
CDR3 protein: CASSFTRGGHQPQHF

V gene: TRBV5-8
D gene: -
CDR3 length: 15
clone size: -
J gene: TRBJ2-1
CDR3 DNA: TGTGCCAGCAGCTTATTTAGAAGCTCCTACAATGAGCAGTTCTTC
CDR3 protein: CASSLFRSSYNEQFF

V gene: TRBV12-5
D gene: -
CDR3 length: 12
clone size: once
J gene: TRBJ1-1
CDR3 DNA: TGTGCTAGTTGGCTCGTTGGTACTGAAGCTTTCTTT
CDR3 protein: CASWLVGTEAFF

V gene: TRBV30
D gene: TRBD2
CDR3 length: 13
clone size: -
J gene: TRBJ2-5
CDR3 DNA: TGTGCCTGGGCGGGGGGGCATCAAGAGACCCAGTACTTC
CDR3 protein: CAWAGGHQETQYF

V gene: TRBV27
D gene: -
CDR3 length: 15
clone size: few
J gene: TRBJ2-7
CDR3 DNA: TGTGCCAGCAGTTTCAAGAGGGACACCTCCTACGAGCAGTACTTC
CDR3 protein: CASSFKRDTSYEQYF

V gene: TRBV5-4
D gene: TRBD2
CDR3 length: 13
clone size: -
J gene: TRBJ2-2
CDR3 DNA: TGTGCCAGCAGTTATGGGGGGGCCGGGGAGCTGTTTTTT
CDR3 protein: CASSYGGAGELFF

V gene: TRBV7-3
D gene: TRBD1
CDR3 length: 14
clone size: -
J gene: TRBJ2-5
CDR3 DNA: TGTGCCAGCAGCCTACGACAGGGCGAAGAGACCCAGTACTTC
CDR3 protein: CASSLRQGEETQYF

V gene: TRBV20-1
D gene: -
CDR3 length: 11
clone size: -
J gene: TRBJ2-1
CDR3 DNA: TGCAGTGCTAGAGTCGTCTATGAGCAGTTCTTC
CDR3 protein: CSARVVYEQFF

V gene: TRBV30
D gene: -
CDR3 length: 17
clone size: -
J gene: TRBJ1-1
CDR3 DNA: TGTGCCTGGAGTCTGGGGGGGCGCGCGAACCTGAACACTGAAGCTTTCTTT
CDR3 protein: CAWSLGGRANLNTEAFF

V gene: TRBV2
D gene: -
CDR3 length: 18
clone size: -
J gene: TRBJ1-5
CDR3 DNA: TGTGCCAGCAGTGAATACAGGCTCGAATTCGGTAGCAATCAGCCCCAGCATTTT
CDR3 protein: CASSEYRLEFGSNQPQHF

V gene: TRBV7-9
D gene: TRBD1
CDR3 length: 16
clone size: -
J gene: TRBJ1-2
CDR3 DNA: TGTGCCAGCAGCTTAGAGGGACAGGGGGCTTACTATGGCTACACCTTC
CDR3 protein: CASSLEGQGAYYGYTF

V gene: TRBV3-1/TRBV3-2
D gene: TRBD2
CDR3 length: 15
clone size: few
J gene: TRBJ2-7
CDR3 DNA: TGTGCCAGCAGCCAAGGCGGGAGTGTCTCCTACGAGCAGTACTTC
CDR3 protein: CASSQGGSVSYEQYF

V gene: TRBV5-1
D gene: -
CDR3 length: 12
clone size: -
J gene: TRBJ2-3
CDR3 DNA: TGCGCCAGCAGCGGAGAAACAGATACGCAGTATTTT
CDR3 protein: CASSGETDTQYF